The entry below describes one TCR beta chain. Produced via immunoSEQ multiplex PCR; TCRdb's table is partial and in-frame only. Here the sample spans roughly 5,300 clones, 82% being singletons. This specimen belongs to a study of T cell repertoires in ileal Crohn's disease. About the research overall: At surgery, around 36% of patients smoked, with median disease duration 7.9 years. About half of patients got postoperative therapy: 11 thiopurines, around 20 anti-TNF.

CDR3 length equals 14 residues. Germline V gene sequence: CDR1 MDHEN, CDR2 SYDVKM. The V end lost 7 bases, the J end lost 0 bases, and 12 bases lay between the germline ends. The material sequenced was ileal tissue. The chain is built from TRBV28 and TRBJ1-2; TRBD1 is a possible D gene (5 bases). This TCR derives from an adult with Crohn's disease. This chain's CDR3 is CASTGAGSNYGYTF. DNA for the CDR3: TGTGCCAGCACTGGGGCAGGATCTAACTATGGCTACACCTTC.